These 27 T cell receptor beta chains were sequenced from one sample in a study of T cell repertoires in ileal Crohn's disease. As for time point: inflamed ileum from the surgical specimen. TCRdb's copy holds only in-frame clones and misses some; the assay was immunoSEQ multiplex PCR. In the table there are around 3,400 clones, approximately 95% of which are singletons. The sample was ileal tissue. The source of these receptors is an adult with Crohn's disease.

J is TRBJ2-1 and V is TRBV5-1; perhaps TRBD2 as D (6 bases). Trimming pared 4 bases from V and 9 bases from J, leaving 11 bases between. The germline V gene encodes CDR1 SGHRS and CDR2 YFSETQ. The CDR3 covers 12 residues. The CDR3 spells CASSHPGGEQFF. The CDR3 DNA follows: TGCGCCAGCAGCCACCCCGGGGGTGAGCAGTTCTTC.

The chain has TRBV2 and TRBJ2-1, with 9 bases fitting TRBD1. The V segment lost 9 bases and the J segment 5 bases; nucleotides outside the gene matches: 11. Germline V gene lookup returns CDR1 SNHLY and CDR2 FYNNEI. The CDR3 runs to 15 residues. The CDR3 nucleotides read TGTGCCAGTCAAACTAGGGACAGGGCGAACAATGAGCAGTTCTTC. Translating it yields CASQTRDRANNEQFF.

This clone was seen just once. The chain is built from TRBV2 and TRBJ2-7; 7 bases fit TRBD1. The V segment lost 5 bases and the J segment 3 bases; nucleotides outside the gene matches: 4. This CDR3 is built from 13 residues. CDR1 is SNHLY and CDR2 is FYNNEI in the germline V gene. CDR3 nucleotides: TGTGCCAGCAGTATGGGACAGTTCTACGAGCAGTACTTC. It translates to CASSMGQFYEQYF.

The J gene is TRBJ1-1, the V gene TRBV7-9; the D gene is possibly TRBD1 (5 bases). This CDR3 region has 13 residues. V was cut by 1 base and J by 4 bases, with 7 bases left in between. CDR1 and CDR2 (germline): SEHNR, FQNEAQ (reference sequence). CDR3 coding DNA: TGTGCCAGCAGCTTAGGGGGGGGCACTGAAGCTTTCTTT. As protein: CASSLGGGTEAFF.

The genes are TRBV4-1 and TRBJ2-2, with D possibly matching TRBD2 (5 bases). The V and J ends lost 5 bases and 3 bases respectively, with 10 bases between them. The CDR3 has 14 residues. Germline V gene lookup returns CDR1 MGHRA and CDR2 YSYEKL. CDR3 in DNA: TGCGCCAGCAGCTCCCTAGCAGACACCGGGGAGCTGTTTTTT. This translates into CASSSLADTGELFF.

J is TRBJ1-4 and V is TRBV6-5; 10 positions match TRBD1. Unmatched junction bases numbered 3, after V lost 4 bases and J lost 4 bases. The CDR3 covers 15 residues. Germline values: CDR1 MNHEY, CDR2 SVGAGI. The CDR3 nucleotides are TGTGCCAGCAGTTGGACAGGGGGGGTTAATGAAAAACTGTTTTTT. Translation: CASSWTGGVNEKLFF.

This rearrangement joins TRBV7-2 to TRBJ2-7, with D unresolved. The V gene's germline CDR1 is SGHTA and CDR2 FQGNSA. V shed 5 bases and J shed 3 bases, with 5 bases lying between them. This CDR3 contains 11 residues. The CDR3 DNA is TGTGCCAGCAGCGCCCACTACGAGCAGTACTTC. It yields the protein CASSAHYEQYF.

The J gene is TRBJ2-2, the V gene TRBV6-1; D may be TRBD1 or TRBD2 (7 bases each). CDR3 length: 15 residues. CDR1 MNHNS and CDR2 SASEGT come from the germline V gene. V was trimmed by 6 bases and J by 8 bases, leaving 19 bases between them. This CDR3 is CASSLDYRGGGELFF. DNA for the CDR3: TGTGCCAGCAGCCTAGACTACAGGGGAGGGGGGGAGCTGTTTTTT.

The V and J genes are TRBV7-2 and TRBJ1-2; a weak D match, TRBD1 (6 bases). The CDR3 contains 16 residues. Trimming left V 5 bases short and J 3 bases short, with 19 bases between. Germline V gives CDR1 SGHTA, CDR2 FQGNSA. DNA of the CDR3: TGTGCCAGCAGCGTGGAGTACGACAGGCTCTACTATGGCTACACCTTC. Translated: CASSVEYDRLYYGYTF.

This chain connects TRBV6-6 to TRBJ1-1; D gene ambiguous. Trimming removed 0 bases from V and 11 bases from J, with 13 bases in between. Germline V gene data show CDR1 as MNHNY and CDR2 as SVGAGI (reference sequence). The CDR3 loop spans 13 amino acids. The CDR3 loop is CASSYSQGSGAFF. CDR3 nucleotides: TGTGCCAGCAGTTACTCTCAAGGGAGCGGGGCTTTCTTT.

V and J are TRBV13 and TRBJ1-3; D is unresolved. V lost 5 bases and J 3 bases, leaving 11 bases between the germline ends. Per germline, CDR1 PRHDT and CDR2 FYEKMQ (reference sequence). The CDR3 consists of 14 residues. In DNA, the CDR3 is TGTGCCAGCAGCGCCACGACTAGTGGAAACACCATATATTTT. Protein sequence: CASSATTSGNTIYF. The full variable domain, with the rest looked up from reference TRBV13 and TRBJ1-3, is AAGVIQSPRHLIKEKRETATLKCYPIPRHDTVYWYQQGPGQDPQFLISFYEKMQSDKGSIPDRFSAQQFSDYHSELNMSSLELGDSALYFCASSATTSGNTIYFGEGSWLTVV.

This chain joins TRBV5-1 and TRBJ2-5, with 8 bases identical to TRBD1. J lost 2 bases, V lost 5 bases, and 8 bases had no gene match. This CDR3 region has 15 residues. Germline CDR1 SGHRS, CDR2 YFSETQ. The DNA of the CDR3 is TGCGCCAGCAGGGAAGGACAGGGCCCGCAAGAGACCCAGTACTTC. This sequence encodes CASREGQGPQETQYF.

V usage is TRBV4-1 and J usage is TRBJ1-1; D is possibly TRBD1 (5 bases). The CDR3 loop spans 15 amino acids. The V and J ends lost 8 bases and 5 bases respectively, with 21 bases between them. Per the germline V gene, CDR1 is MGHRA and CDR2 is YSYEKL. CDR3 in amino acids: CASRLGQGARTEAFF. In nucleotides, the CDR3 is TGCGCCAGCCGGCTAGGGCAAGGGGCTAGGACTGAAGCTTTCTTT.

CDR3 sequence reads: CASSPGHSYEQYF. In DNA, the CDR3 is TGCGCCAGCAGCCCGGGTCACTCCTACGAGCAGTACTTC. The rearrangement uses TRBV5-1 and TRBJ2-7; D gene uncertain. CDR3 length equals 13 residues. In germline, CDR1 is SGHRS, CDR2 YFSETQ. V was clipped by 4 bases and J by 0 bases, with 8 bases between them.

This clone was counted a single time. The chain recombines TRBV7-2 with TRBJ1-2; D may be TRBD1 (6 bases). CDR1 and CDR2 from the germline V gene are SGHTA and FQGNSA. V was clipped by 5 bases and J by 2 bases, with 12 bases between them. This CDR3 contains 14 residues. In DNA, the CDR3 is TGTGCCAGCAGCCCTTGGGGGGCGAACTATGGCTACACCTTC. Translated: CASSPWGANYGYTF.

The chain joins TRBV7-6 to TRBJ2-7; 7 bases are shared with TRBD2. The CDR3 is 18 amino acids. In germline, CDR1 is SGHVS, CDR2 FNYEAQ. V trimming: 2 bases; J trimming: 3 bases; junction bases outside the gene matches: 16. This CDR3 is CASSLHPGGRAPFYEQYF. DNA of the CDR3: TGTGCCAGCAGCTTACACCCCGGTGGGAGGGCTCCCTTCTACGAGCAGTACTTC.

V usage is TRBV7-9 and J usage is TRBJ1-2, with 7 bases identical to TRBD1. Germline V lookup: CDR1 SEHNR, CDR2 FQNEAQ (reference sequence). V dropped 1 base and J dropped 6; count of bases not matched to a gene: 2. The CDR3 has 13 residues. The CDR3 nucleotides read TGTGCCAGCAGCTTAGAAGGGGGCCATGGCTACACCTTC. The encoded protein is CASSLEGGHGYTF.

The chain uses TRBV4-3 and TRBJ1-1; 7 bases are shared with TRBD1. With 0 bases clipped from V and 1 base from J, the junction kept 8 bases outside the gene matches. CDR1 and CDR2 from the germline V gene are LGHNA and YSLEER. CDR3 length equals 17 residues. The CDR3 here is CASSQDLAGGQNTEAFF. CDR3 in DNA: TGCGCCAGCAGCCAAGATCTCGCAGGGGGACAGAACACTGAAGCTTTCTTT.

The rearrangement uses TRBV4-3 and TRBJ1-5, with TRBD1 as a possible D gene (6 bases). CDR1 LGHNA and CDR2 YSLEER come from the germline V gene. V lost 7 bases and J 7 bases, leaving 23 bases between the germline ends. This CDR3 contains 16 residues. The CDR3 nucleotides read TGCGCCAGCACCCCACCTGGGACCCAGGGGAACCAGCCCCAGCATTTT. It translates to CASTPPGTQGNQPQHF.

V gene TRBV20-1 combines with J gene TRBJ1-2; D is undetermined. Germline lookup yields CDR1 DFQATT and CDR2 SNEGSKA (reference sequence). The CDR3 has 11 amino acids. The V and J ends lost 5 bases and 5 bases respectively, with 9 bases between them. The CDR3, as DNA: TGCAGTGCTTGGGGTTCTTATGGCTACACCTTC. It translates to CSAWGSYGYTF.

The V and J genes are TRBV19 and TRBJ2-1; TRBD2 is a possible D gene (5 bases). CDR1 and CDR2 from the germline V gene are LNHDA and SQIVND (reference sequence). With 5 bases removed from V and 4 bases from J, the gap between germline ends came to 9 bases. The length of the CDR3 is 13 residues. This chain's CDR3 is CASSPGNYNEQFF. CDR3 nucleotides: TGTGCCAGTAGTCCGGGGAATTACAATGAGCAGTTCTTC. Filled out from reference TRBV19 and TRBJ2-1, the complete variable domain reads DGGITQSPKYLFRKEGQNVTLSCEQNLNHDAMYWYRQDPGQGLRLIYYSQIVNDFQKGDIAEGYSVSREKKESFPLTVTSAQKNPTAFYLCASSPGNYNEQFFGPGTRLTVL.

This chain links TRBV7-2 with TRBJ2-5, with 8 positions matching TRBD1. The CDR3 is 15 residues long. The V segment lost 7 bases and the J segment 5 bases; nucleotides outside the gene matches: 12. From germline, CDR1 is SGHTA and CDR2 FQGNSA. CDR3 residues: CASTSPQGAQETQYF. The CDR3 DNA is TGTGCCAGCACCTCCCCGCAGGGGGCGCAGGAGACCCAGTACTTC.

The chain joins TRBV2 to TRBJ2-7, with 11 bases lining up with TRBD1. The CDR3 is made up of 15 amino acids. Trimming removed 4 bases from V and 2 bases from J; junction bases left unmatched: 4. CDR1 is SNHLY and CDR2 is FYNNEI in the germline V gene. The CDR3 nucleotides are TGTGCCAGCAGTGGGACAGGGGGCAGGACCTACGAGCAGTACTTC. This codes for CASSGTGGRTYEQYF.

This chain uses TRBV7-9 with TRBJ1-2, with D possibly being TRBD1 (6 bases). The CDR3 runs 13 residues. Germline V lookup: CDR1 SEHNR, CDR2 FQNEAQ (reference sequence). The V and J ends lost 5 bases and 4 bases respectively, with 11 bases between them. CDR3 in amino acids: CASSQAGVYGYTF. For the CDR3, the DNA is TGTGCCAGCAGCCAAGCAGGGGTCTATGGCTACACCTTC.

This chain uses TRBV27 with TRBJ2-7, with D possibly TRBD1 on 6 matching bases. Germline V CDR1 and CDR2: MNHEY, SMNVEV (reference sequence). V was shortened by 6 bases and J by 3 bases, with 15 bases between the two germline ends. The CDR3 has 14 residues. CDR3 region: CASSPIVGHYEQYF. DNA of the CDR3: TGTGCCAGCAGCCCTATCGTGGGACACTACGAGCAGTACTTC.

The gene calls are TRBV9 and TRBJ2-5, with 7 bases fitting TRBD1. The CDR3 is 12 residues long. The germline CDR1 and CDR2 sequences are SGDLS and YYNGEE. The J segment lost 5 bases and the V segment lost 9 bases, leaving 7 bases of the junction unmatched. The CDR3 DNA reads as TGTGCCACCTCACAGGGGAAGGAGACCCAGTACTTC. Translation gives CATSQGKETQYF.

This rearrangement joins TRBV27 to TRBJ1-1; D remains ambiguous. Germline V CDR1 and CDR2: MNHEY, SMNVEV (reference sequence). Trimming removed 6 bases from V and 4 bases from J, with 9 bases in between. The CDR3 has 12 residues. The CDR3, as DNA: TGTGCCAGCAGAGCGGGGTCCACTGAAGCTTTCTTT. Translation gives CASRAGSTEAFF.